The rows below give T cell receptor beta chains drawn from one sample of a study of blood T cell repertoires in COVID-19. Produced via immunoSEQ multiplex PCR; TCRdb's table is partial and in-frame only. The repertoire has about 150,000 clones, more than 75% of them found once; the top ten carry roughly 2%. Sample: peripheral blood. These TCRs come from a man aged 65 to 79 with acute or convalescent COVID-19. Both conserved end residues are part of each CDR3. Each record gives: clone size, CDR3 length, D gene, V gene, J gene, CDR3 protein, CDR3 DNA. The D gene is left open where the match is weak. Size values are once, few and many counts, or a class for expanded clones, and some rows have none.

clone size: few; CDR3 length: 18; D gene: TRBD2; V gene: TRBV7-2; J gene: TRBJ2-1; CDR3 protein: CASSPEASGTSSYNEQFF; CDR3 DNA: TGTGCCAGCAGCCCCGAGGCTAGCGGGACCAGCTCCTACAATGAGCAGTTCTTC
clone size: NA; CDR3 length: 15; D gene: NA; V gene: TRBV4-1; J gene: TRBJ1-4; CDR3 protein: CASKNSGTKGEKLFF; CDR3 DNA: TGCGCCAGCAAGAACTCCGGGACTAAAGGTGAAAAACTGTTTTTT
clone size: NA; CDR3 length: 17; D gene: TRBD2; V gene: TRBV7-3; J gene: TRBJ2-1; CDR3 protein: CASSLSASGSMYNEQFF; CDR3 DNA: TGTGCCAGCAGCTTATCGGCTAGCGGGAGTATGTACAATGAGCAGTTCTTC
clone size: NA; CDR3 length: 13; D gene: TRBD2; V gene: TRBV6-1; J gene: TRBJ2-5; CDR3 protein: CASSDGGEETQYF; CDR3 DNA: TGTGCCAGCAGTGATGGGGGGGAGGAGACCCAGTACTTC
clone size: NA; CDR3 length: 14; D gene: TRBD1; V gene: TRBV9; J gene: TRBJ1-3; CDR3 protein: CASSATGLGNTIYF; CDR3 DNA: TGTGCCAGCAGCGCGACAGGGTTGGGAAACACCATATATTTT
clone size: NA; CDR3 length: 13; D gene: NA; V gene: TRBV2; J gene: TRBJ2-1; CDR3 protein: CASSEGLPSEQFF; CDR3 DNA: TGTGCCAGCAGTGAGGGACTCCCCAGTGAGCAGTTCTTC
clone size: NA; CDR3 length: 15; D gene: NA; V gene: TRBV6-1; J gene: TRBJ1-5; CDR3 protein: CASSEIGQTNQPQHF; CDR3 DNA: TGTGCCAGCAGTGAAATTGGACAGACGAATCAGCCCCAGCATTTT
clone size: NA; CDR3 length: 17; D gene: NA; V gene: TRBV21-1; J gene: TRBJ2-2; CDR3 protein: CASSKDRTSGRHGELFF; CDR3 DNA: TGTGCCAGCAGCAAAGATAGGACTAGCGGGAGACACGGGGAGCTGTTTTTT
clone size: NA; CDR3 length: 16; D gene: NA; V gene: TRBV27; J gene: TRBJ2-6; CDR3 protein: CASSFTALSGANVLTF; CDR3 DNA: TGTGCCAGCAGTTTTACTGCCCTGTCTGGGGCCAACGTCCTGACTTTC
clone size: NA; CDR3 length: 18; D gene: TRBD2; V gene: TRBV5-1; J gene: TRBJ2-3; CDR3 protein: CASSLETSGTPYTDTQYF; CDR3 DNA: TGCGCCAGCAGCTTGGAGACTAGCGGGACCCCCTACACAGATACGCAGTATTTT
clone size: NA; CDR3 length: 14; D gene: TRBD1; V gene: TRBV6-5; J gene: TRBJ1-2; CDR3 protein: CASSPGGQNYGYTF; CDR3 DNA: TGTGCCAGCAGTCCAGGGGGCCAGAACTATGGCTACACCTTC
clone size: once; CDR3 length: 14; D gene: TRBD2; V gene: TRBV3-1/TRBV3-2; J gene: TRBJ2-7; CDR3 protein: CASSPQGTTREQYF; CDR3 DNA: TGTGCCAGCAGCCCCCAAGGGACTACGAGGGAGCAGTACTTC
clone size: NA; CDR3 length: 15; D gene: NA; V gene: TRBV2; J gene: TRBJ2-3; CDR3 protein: CASSISGPSTDTQYF; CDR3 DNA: TGTGCCAGCAGTATAAGCGGTCCTAGCACAGATACGCAGTATTTT
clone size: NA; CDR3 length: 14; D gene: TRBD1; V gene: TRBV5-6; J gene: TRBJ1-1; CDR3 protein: CASSPQGFGTEAFF; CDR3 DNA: TGTGCCAGCAGCCCACAGGGGTTTGGCACTGAAGCTTTCTTT
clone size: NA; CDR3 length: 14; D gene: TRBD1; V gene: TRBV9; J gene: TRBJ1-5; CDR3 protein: CASSHTGDNQPQHF; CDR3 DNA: TGTGCCAGCAGCCATACAGGGGACAATCAGCCCCAGCATTTT
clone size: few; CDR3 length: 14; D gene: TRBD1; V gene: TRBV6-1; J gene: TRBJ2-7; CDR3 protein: CASSEAGTVYEQYF; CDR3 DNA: TGTGCCAGCAGTGAAGCTGGGACAGTCTACGAGCAGTACTTC
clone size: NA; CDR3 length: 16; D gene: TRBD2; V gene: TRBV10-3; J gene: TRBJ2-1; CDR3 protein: CAISTILAGDANEQFF; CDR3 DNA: TGTGCCATCAGTACGATTCTAGCGGGAGACGCCAATGAGCAGTTCTTC
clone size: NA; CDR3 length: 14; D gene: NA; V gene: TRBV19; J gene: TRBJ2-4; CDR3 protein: CASSIGRQAGTQYF; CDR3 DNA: TGTGCCAGTAGTATAGGGCGGCAAGCTGGCACTCAGTACTTC
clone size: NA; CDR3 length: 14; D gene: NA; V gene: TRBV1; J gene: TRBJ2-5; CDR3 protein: CTSSQEIGGKTQYF; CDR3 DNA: TGCACCAGCAGCCAAGAGATCGGCGGCAAGACCCAGTACTTC
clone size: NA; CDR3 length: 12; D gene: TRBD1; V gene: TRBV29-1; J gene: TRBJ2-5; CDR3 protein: CSVGPGGETQYF; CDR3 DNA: TGCAGCGTTGGGCCAGGGGGAGAGACCCAGTACTTC
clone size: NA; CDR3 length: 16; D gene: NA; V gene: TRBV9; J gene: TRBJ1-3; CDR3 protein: CASSVGPQFSGNTIYF; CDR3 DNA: TGTGCCAGCAGCGTAGGGCCCCAGTTCTCTGGAAACACCATATATTTT
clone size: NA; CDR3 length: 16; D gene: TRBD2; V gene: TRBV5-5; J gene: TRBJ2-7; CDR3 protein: CASSFSGGQSSYEQYF; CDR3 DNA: TGTGCCAGCAGCTTTTCGGGAGGGCAGAGCTCCTACGAGCAGTACTTC
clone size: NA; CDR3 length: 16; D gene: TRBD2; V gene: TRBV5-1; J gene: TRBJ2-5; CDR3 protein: CASSRGLANNQETQYF; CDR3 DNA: TGCGCCAGCAGCCGGGGACTAGCGAACAACCAAGAGACCCAGTACTTC
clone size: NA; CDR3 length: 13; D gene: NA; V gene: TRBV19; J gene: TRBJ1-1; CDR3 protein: CASSAGRNTEAFF; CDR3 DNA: TGTGCCAGTAGTGCGGGACGGAACACTGAAGCTTTCTTT
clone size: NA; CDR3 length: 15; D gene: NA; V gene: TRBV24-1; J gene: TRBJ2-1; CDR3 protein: CATADGGRSYNEQFF; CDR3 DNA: TGTGCCACCGCAGATGGGGGCCGCTCCTACAATGAGCAGTTCTTC
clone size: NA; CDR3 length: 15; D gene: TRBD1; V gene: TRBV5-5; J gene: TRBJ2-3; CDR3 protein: CASSLGGQGQDTQYF; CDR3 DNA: TGTGCCAGCAGCTTGGGGGGACAGGGACAAGATACGCAGTATTTT
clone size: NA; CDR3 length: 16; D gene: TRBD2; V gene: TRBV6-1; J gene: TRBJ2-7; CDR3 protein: CASSEEGRGFSHEQYF; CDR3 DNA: TGTGCCAGCAGTGAAGAAGGGAGGGGATTTAGTCACGAGCAGTACTTC
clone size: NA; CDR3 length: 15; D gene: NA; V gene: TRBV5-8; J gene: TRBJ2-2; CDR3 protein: CASSSRRDFPGELFF; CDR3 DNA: TGTGCCAGCAGCTCACGCCGGGACTTCCCCGGGGAGCTGTTTTTT
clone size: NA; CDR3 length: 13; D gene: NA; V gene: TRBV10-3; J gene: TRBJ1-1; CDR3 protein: CAITMTGNTEAFF; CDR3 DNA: TGTGCCATCACTATGACAGGGAACACTGAAGCTTTCTTT
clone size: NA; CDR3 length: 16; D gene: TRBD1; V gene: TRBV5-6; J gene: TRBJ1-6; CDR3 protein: CASSLVDRGGNSPLHF; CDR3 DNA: TGTGCCAGCAGCTTGGTTGACAGGGGGGGCAATTCACCCCTCCACTTT
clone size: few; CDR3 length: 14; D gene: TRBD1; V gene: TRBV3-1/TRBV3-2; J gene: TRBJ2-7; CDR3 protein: CASSQKGAYLEQYF; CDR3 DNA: TGTGCCAGCAGCCAGAAGGGGGCCTATCTAGAGCAGTACTTC
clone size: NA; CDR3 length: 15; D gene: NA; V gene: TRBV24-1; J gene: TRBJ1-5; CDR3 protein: CATSDRRGGNQPQHF; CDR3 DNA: TGTGCCACCAGTGATCGCAGGGGTGGGAATCAGCCCCAGCATTTT
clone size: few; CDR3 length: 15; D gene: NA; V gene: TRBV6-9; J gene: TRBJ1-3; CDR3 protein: CASSYSRGSGNTIYF; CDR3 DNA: TGTGCCAGCAGTTATTCGAGGGGGAGCGGAAACACCATATATTTT
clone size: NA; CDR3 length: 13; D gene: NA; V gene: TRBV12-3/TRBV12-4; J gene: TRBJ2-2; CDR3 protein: CASSLMGPGELFF; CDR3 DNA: TGTGCCAGCAGTTTAATGGGGCCCGGGGAGCTGTTTTTT
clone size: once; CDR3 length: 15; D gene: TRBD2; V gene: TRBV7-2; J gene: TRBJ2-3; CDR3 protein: CASSIERGGRNTQYF; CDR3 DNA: TGTGCCAGCAGCATCGAGCGGGGGGGCCGGAATACGCAGTATTTT
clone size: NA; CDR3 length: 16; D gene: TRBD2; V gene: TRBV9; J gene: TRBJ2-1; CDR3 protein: CASSVSPGGGYNEQFF; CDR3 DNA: TGTGCCAGCAGCGTATCCCCGGGCGGGGGATACAATGAGCAGTTCTTC
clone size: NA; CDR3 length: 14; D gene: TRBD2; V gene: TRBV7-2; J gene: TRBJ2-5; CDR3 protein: CASSSGRGEETQYF; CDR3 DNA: TGTGCCAGCAGCTCGGGGCGGGGGGAAGAGACCCAGTACTTC
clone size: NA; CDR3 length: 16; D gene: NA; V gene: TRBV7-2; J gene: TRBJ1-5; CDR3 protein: CASSLYGGSSNQPQHF; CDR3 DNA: TGTGCCAGCAGCTTATATGGGGGGAGTAGCAATCAGCCCCAGCATTTT
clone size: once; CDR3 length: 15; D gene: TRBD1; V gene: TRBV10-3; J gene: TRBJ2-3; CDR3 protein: CAISEGQGDTDTQYF; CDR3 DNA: TGTGCCATCAGTGAGGGACAGGGAGACACAGATACGCAGTATTTT
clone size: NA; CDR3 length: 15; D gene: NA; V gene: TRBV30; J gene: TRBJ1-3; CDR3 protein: CAWIDRPTSGNTIYF; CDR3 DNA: TGTGCCTGGATTGACAGGCCAACTTCTGGAAACACCATATATTTT